This passage covers 25 T cell receptor beta chains from one sample sequenced in a study of identical twins. MiXCR was run by TCRdb on the 5' RACE reads, yielding one entry per CDR3 protein. In the table there are around 490,000 distinct CDR3 sequences, 13% to 15% of which are singletons. The sample was also reused in another study, on yellow fever vaccine responses in identical twins.

The sample consisted of CD4+ T cells sorted from blood. The receptor source for this set is a woman younger than 30 in good health.

This clonotype has just a few counts. CDR3 loop: CASSFLGGSSYNEQFF. The CDR3 nucleotides read TGCGCCAGCAGCTTCCTAGGGGGGAGCTCCTACAATGAGCAGTTCTTC. V and J are TRBV5-1 and TRBJ2-1; D may match TRBD1 or TRBD2 (6 bases each). The germline V and J ends were trimmed by 2 bases and 0 bases, with 12 bases remaining between them. The CDR3 runs 16 residues. Germline V gives CDR1 SGHRS, CDR2 YFSETQ.

The chain is built from TRBV2 and TRBJ2-7, with 10 bases identical to TRBD2. This CDR3 region has 13 residues. CDR1 and CDR2 (germline): SNHLY, FYNNEI. Losses at the gene ends were 7 bases for V and 4 bases for J; bases not matched to a gene: 4. DNA of the CDR3: TGTGCCAGCACTAGCGGGGGTTTTTACGAGCAGTACTTC. As protein: CASTSGGFYEQYF.

The sample holds a few counts of this clonotype. DNA of the CDR3: TGTGCCAGCAGTGAAGATTGGGAGACCCAGTACTTC. Translation: CASSEDWETQYF. V and J are TRBV6-1 and TRBJ2-5; no firm D call. Germline-derived CDR1 and CDR2 are MNHNS and SASEGT. The CDR3 sequence is 12 residues long. V gave up 1 base and J gave up 5 bases, with 5 bases separating them.

The genes are TRBV5-1 and TRBJ2-2; 8 bases fit TRBD1. The CDR3 covers 15 residues. The germline V gene encodes CDR1 SGHRS and CDR2 YFSETQ. After removal of 3 bases from V and 2 bases from J, the junction contained 3 bases not matched to a gene. CDR3 region: CASSYRGVNTGELFF. Here the CDR3 DNA reads TGCGCCAGCAGCTACAGGGGGGTTAACACCGGGGAGCTGTTTTTT.

This clonotype was seen more than once but under ten times. J is TRBJ2-1 and V is TRBV10-1; TRBD2 matches at 10 bases. The CDR3 extends over 15 amino acids. Germline V gives CDR1 WNHNN, CDR2 SYGVQD (reference sequence). Unmatched junction bases numbered 6, after V lost 2 bases and J lost 8 bases. The CDR3 DNA is TGCGCCAGCAGTGAGACCCTAGCGGGAGCATATGAGCAGTTCTTC. Residues: CASSETLAGAYEQFF.

The rearrangement uses TRBV24-1 and TRBJ2-2; no clear D gene. Germline V gene lookup returns CDR1 KGHDR and CDR2 SFDVKD. The CDR3 extends over 13 amino acids. Trimming shortened V by 3 bases and J by 7 bases, and 8 bases separated the two germline ends. The DNA for the CDR3 is TGTGCCACCAGTGATCACAAAGACGGGGAGCTGTTTTTT. Its protein product is CATSDHKDGELFF.

This chain links TRBV15 with TRBJ2-2; 7 nucleotides agree with TRBD1. Per the germline V gene, CDR1 is LNHNV and CDR2 is YYDKDF (reference sequence). The CDR3 is made up of 15 amino acids. Germline trimming cut 3 bases from V and 6 bases from J; bases unmatched to any gene: 7. CDR3 loop: CATSSTRTGPGELFF. Here the CDR3 DNA reads TGTGCCACCAGCAGTACCAGGACAGGTCCCGGGGAGCTGTTTTTT.

V is TRBV25-1 and J is TRBJ1-2, with no clear D. Germline V gene sequence: CDR1 MGHDK, CDR2 SYGVNS. Trimming removed 2 bases from V and 0 bases from J, with 4 bases in between. This CDR3 region has 13 residues. CDR3 nucleotide sequence: TGTGCCAGCAGTGAAGCAGCTAACTATGGCTACACCTTC. It translates to CASSEAANYGYTF.

V is TRBV11-2 and J is TRBJ2-2; 9 nucleotides align to TRBD1. The junction had 8 bases not matched to a gene; V was cut back by 5 bases and J by 4 bases. The germline gives CDR1 SGHAT, CDR2 FQNNGV. The CDR3 has 16 amino acids. CDR3 residues: CASSLRDRAGTGELFF. The CDR3 region has the DNA TGTGCCAGCAGCCTCCGGGACAGGGCTGGCACCGGGGAGCTGTTTTTT.

The genes are TRBV20-1 and TRBJ1-2, with 7 bases matching TRBD1. CDR1 and CDR2 (germline): DFQATT, SNEGSKA (reference sequence). CDR3 length: 13 residues. Trimming took 4 bases from V and 2 from J; bases not matched to a gene: 4. As DNA, the CDR3 is TGCAGTGCTATTGGAGGGGGCAACTATGGCTACACCTTC. It specifies CSAIGGGNYGYTF.

This chain uses TRBV10-3 with TRBJ2-3, with 8 bases fitting TRBD2. CDR1 is ENHRY and CDR2 is SYGVKD in the germline V gene. With 11 bases clipped from V and 1 base from J, the junction kept 8 bases outside the gene matches. CDR3 size: 14 residues. The CDR3 DNA follows: TGTGCCTCCACGGGGGGGGTGGGCACAGATACGCAGTATTTT. Translating it yields CASTGGVGTDTQYF.

The chain links TRBV25-1 to TRBJ2-3; D not resolved. V lost 3 bases, J lost 4 bases, and 8 bases lay in between. Germline loops: CDR1 MGHDK, CDR2 SYGVNS. The length of the CDR3 is 13 residues. Here the CDR3 reads CASSDWGPDTQYF. In DNA form, the CDR3 reads TGTGCCAGCAGTGATTGGGGTCCAGATACGCAGTATTTT.

The chain carries TRBV10-3 and TRBJ2-5; TRBD1 might be the D (5 bases). Trimming removed 2 bases at V and 5 bases at J, with 15 bases between. The CDR3 contains 15 residues. CDR1 is ENHRY and CDR2 is SYGVKD in the germline V gene. This chain's CDR3 is CAISEESRPGETQYF. DNA of the CDR3: TGTGCCATCAGTGAGGAGAGCAGGCCAGGGGAGACCCAGTACTTC.

The V call is TRBV19, the J call TRBJ2-5; D gene ambiguous. Germline V CDR1 and CDR2: LNHDA, SQIVND (reference sequence). This CDR3 is 13 amino acids long. The ends were cut back, 5 bases at V and 5 bases at J, with 12 bases in the middle. CDR3: CASSVNGGETQYF. The DNA of the CDR3 is TGTGCCAGTAGTGTAAACGGTGGGGAGACCCAGTACTTC.

This sequence joins TRBV6-5 and TRBJ2-5; TRBD2 matches 11 bases. The V gene end was trimmed by 3 bases and the J gene end by 4 bases; junction bases not matched to a gene: 4. The CDR3 loop spans 15 amino acids. Germline V gene lookup returns CDR1 MNHEY and CDR2 SVGAGI. CDR3 protein: CASSYSGLAGETQYF. In DNA form, the CDR3 reads TGTGCCAGCAGTTATTCCGGACTAGCGGGAGAGACCCAGTACTTC.

This clonotype was seen a few times. This sequence joins TRBV3-1 and TRBJ2-6; no definite D call. Germline CDR1 LGHDT, CDR2 YNNKEL (reference sequence). The V and J ends lost 0 bases and 0 bases respectively, with 9 bases between them. The CDR3 extends over 17 amino acids. CDR3 nucleotides: TGTGCCAGCAGCCAAGAACGGCTACTCTCTGGGGCCAACGTCCTGACTTTC. This translates into CASSQERLLSGANVLTF.

This clonotype was picked up a small number of times. The rearrangement links TRBV14 to TRBJ2-2, with D possibly being TRBD2 (6 bases). The length of the CDR3 is 15 residues. CDR1 and CDR2 from the germline V gene are SGHDN and FVKESK. Trimming stripped 4 bases from V and 1 base from J, with 10 bases between. The CDR3 DNA reads as TGTGCCAGCAGCCCTCTTAGCGGGAACACCGGGGAGCTGTTTTTT. Amino acids: CASSPLSGNTGELFF.

V gene TRBV25-1 combines with J gene TRBJ2-7, with 8 bases identical to TRBD1. V was clipped by 4 bases and J by 1 base; unmatched bases: 3. The CDR3 extends over 14 amino acids. Germline CDR1 MGHDK, CDR2 SYGVNS. The CDR3 is CASSGRQGSYEQYF. CDR3 in DNA: TGTGCCAGCAGTGGACGACAGGGGTCCTACGAGCAGTACTTC.

V gene TRBV28 combines with J gene TRBJ1-1; 8 bases line up with TRBD1. The J segment lost 4 bases and the V segment lost 6 bases, leaving 4 bases of the junction unmatched. The length of the CDR3 is 13 residues. Per germline, CDR1 MDHEN and CDR2 SYDVKM. CDR3 amino acids: CASRTTGGTEAFF. In nucleotides, the CDR3 is TGTGCCAGCAGAACTACAGGGGGCACTGAAGCTTTCTTT.

In its sample, this clonotype was seen many times. The rearrangement uses TRBV20-1 and TRBJ2-1; 7 positions match TRBD2. Germline-derived CDR1 and CDR2 are DFQATT and SNEGSKA (reference sequence). This CDR3 comprises 13 residues. V lost 2 bases and J lost 8; bases outside the gene matches: 6. The CDR3 sequence: CSARYLLAHEQFF. CDR3 DNA: TGCAGTGCTAGATACCTACTAGCGCATGAGCAGTTCTTC.

The J gene is TRBJ2-7, the V gene TRBV6-5, with a tentative D call TRBD2 (6 bases). Trimming shortened V by 0 bases and J by 0 bases, and 9 bases separated the two germline ends. There are 15 residues in the CDR3. In germline, CDR1 is MNHEY, CDR2 SVGAGI. The CDR3 DNA follows: TGTGCCAGCAGTTACTCGCGGGACCCCTCCTACGAGCAGTACTTC. Translating it yields CASSYSRDPSYEQYF.

The chain joins TRBV9 to TRBJ2-2, with D maybe TRBD1 (6 bases). In germline, CDR1 is SGDLS, CDR2 YYNGEE. V shed 3 bases and J shed 8 bases, with 23 bases lying between them. CDR3 length equals 17 residues. CDR3 amino acids: CASSAQGAGEFSGELFF. CDR3 nucleotides: TGTGCCAGCAGCGCCCAAGGGGCAGGGGAGTTTTCTGGGGAGCTGTTTTTT. The entire variable domain, with the rest obtained from reference TRBV9 and TRBJ2-2, is as follows: DSGVTQTPKHLITATGQRVTLRCSPRSGDLSVYWYQQSLDQGLQFLIQYYNGEERAKGNILERFSAQQFPDLHSELNLSSLELGDSALYFCASSAQGAGEFSGELFFGEGSRLTVL.

This clonotype was seen only a few times. The CDR3 nucleotides are TGCGCCAGCACCCAGGCCGCCACAGATACGCAGTATTTT. Its translation is CASTQAATDTQYF. This rearrangement joins TRBV10-1 to TRBJ2-3, with D uncertain. Trimming took off 7 bases at V and 2 bases at J, with 10 bases between the two ends. CDR1 and CDR2 from the germline V gene are WNHNN and SYGVQD (reference sequence). CDR3 length: 13 amino acids.

Only a few counts were recorded for this clonotype. The chain combines TRBV5-1 with TRBJ2-1; 13 nucleotides agree with TRBD2. J was trimmed by 10 bases and V by 0 bases; bases with no gene match: 4. This CDR3 spans 15 amino acids. CDR1 SGHRS and CDR2 YFSETQ come from the germline V gene. The CDR3 bases are TGCGCCAGCAGCTTGGAGGGGACTAGCGGGGAGGAGCAGTTCTTC. This translates into CASSLEGTSGEEQFF.

The CDR3 region has the DNA TGTGCTGGACAACTAGCTAGCACAGATACGCAGTATTTT. Its protein is CAGQLASTDTQYF. V is TRBV12-5 and J is TRBJ2-3, with D possibly being TRBD2 (6 bases). The germline V gene has CDR1 LGHNT and CDR2 FRNRAP. This CDR3 has 13 residues. Trimming stripped 11 bases from V and 0 bases from J, with 12 bases between.